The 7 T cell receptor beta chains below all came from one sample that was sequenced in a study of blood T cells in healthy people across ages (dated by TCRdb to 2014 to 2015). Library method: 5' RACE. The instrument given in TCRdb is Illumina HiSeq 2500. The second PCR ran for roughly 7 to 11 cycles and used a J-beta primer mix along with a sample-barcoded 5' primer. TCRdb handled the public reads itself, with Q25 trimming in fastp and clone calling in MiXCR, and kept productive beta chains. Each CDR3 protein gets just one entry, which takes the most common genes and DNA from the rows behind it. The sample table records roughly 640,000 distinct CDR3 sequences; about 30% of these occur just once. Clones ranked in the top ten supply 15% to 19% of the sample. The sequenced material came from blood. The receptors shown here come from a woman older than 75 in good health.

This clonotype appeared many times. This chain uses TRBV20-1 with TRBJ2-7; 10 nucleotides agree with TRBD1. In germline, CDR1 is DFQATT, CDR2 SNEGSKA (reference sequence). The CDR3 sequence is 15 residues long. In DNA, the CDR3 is TGCAGCGCGCCCCTCTCGACAGGGGGCTGGAACGAGCAGTACTTC. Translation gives CSAPLSTGGWNEQYF.

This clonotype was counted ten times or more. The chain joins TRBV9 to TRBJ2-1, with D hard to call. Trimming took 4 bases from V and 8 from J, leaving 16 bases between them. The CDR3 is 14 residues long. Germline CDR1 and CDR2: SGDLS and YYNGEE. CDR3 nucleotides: TGTGCCAGCAGCTCCCACGCCCCAGGCCATGAGCAGTTCTTC. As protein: CASSSHAPGHEQFF.

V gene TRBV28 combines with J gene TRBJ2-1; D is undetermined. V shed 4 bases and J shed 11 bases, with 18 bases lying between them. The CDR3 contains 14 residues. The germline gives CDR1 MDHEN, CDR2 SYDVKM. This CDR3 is CASSSRNPGSQQFF. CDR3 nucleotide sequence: TGTGCCAGCAGTTCCAGGAACCCTGGAAGTCAGCAGTTCTTC.

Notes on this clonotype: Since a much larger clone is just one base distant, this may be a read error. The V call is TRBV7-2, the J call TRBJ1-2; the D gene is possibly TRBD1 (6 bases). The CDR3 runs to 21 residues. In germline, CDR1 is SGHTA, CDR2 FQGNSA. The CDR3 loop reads CAGSLAPPAQGSVQMGYGYTF. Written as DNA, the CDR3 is TGTGCCGGCAGCTTAGCCCCCCCCGCGCAGGGGTCTGTACAGATGGGCTATGGCTACACCTTC.

CDR3 DNA: TGTGCCGGAAACAGGGCCCACACTGAAGCTTTCTTT. Amino acids: CAGNRAHTEAFF. This rearrangement joins TRBV30 to TRBJ1-1, with D tentatively TRBD1 (6 bases). This CDR3 spans 12 amino acids. The germline V gene encodes CDR1 GTSNPN and CDR2 SVGIG (reference sequence). Trimming took off 8 bases at V and 3 bases at J, with 13 bases between the two ends.

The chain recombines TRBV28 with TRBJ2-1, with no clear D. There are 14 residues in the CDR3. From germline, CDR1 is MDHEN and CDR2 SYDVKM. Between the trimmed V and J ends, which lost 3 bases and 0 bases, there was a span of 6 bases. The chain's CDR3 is CASSLGFSYNEQFF. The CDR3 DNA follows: TGTGCCAGCAGTTTGGGTTTCTCCTACAATGAGCAGTTCTTC.

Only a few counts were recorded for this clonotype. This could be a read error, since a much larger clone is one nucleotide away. The CDR3 DNA reads TGTGCCAGCAGCGTATGGGCAGAATCCTACAATGAGCAGTACTTC. Amino acids: CASSVWAESYNEQYF. The chain couples TRBV9 to TRBJ2-1; D remains ambiguous. TRBJ2-7 explains the end of the DNA better; the J call may be wrong. The germline CDR1 and CDR2 sequences are SGDLS and YYNGEE. The CDR3 has 15 amino acids.